This is a list of T cell receptor beta chains from one sample in a study of T cell changes during pregnancy in multiple sclerosis. TCRdb's copy holds only in-frame clones and misses some; the assay was immunoSEQ multiplex PCR. The sample records tens of thousands of clones, more than 85% being singletons. Sequenced material: peripheral blood, taken in the first trimester of pregnancy. These receptor sequences come from a female donor with multiple sclerosis, enrolled in a pregnancy study. CDR3s include the opening cysteine and the closing phenylalanine or tryptophan. The D gene is left open where the match is weak. Clone size is shown for a subset of rows, as once, few, many or a class of expanded clone.

abundance	j_gene	d_gene	v_gene	CDR3aa	CDR3nt
NA	TRBJ1-1	NA	TRBV11-3	CASSSQGGGAAFF	TGTGCCAGCAGCTCTCAGGGAGGGGGGGCTGCTTTCTTT
NA	TRBJ2-2	TRBD1	TRBV7-3	CASSLRGQGVGELFF	TGTGCCAGCAGCTTAAGAGGACAGGGAGTCGGGGAGCTGTTTTTT
NA	TRBJ1-2	TRBD1	TRBV19	CASRHIGTGNYGYTF	TGTGCCAGTAGACATATTGGGACAGGGAACTATGGCTACACCTTC
NA	TRBJ2-7	NA	TRBV4-3	CASSQGSSEVDEQYF	TGCGCCAGCAGCCAAGGGAGTAGCGAGGTTGACGAGCAGTACTTC
NA	TRBJ2-1	NA	TRBV7-2	CASSLRSGWNEQFF	TGTGCCAGCAGCTTAAGGTCCGGGTGGAATGAGCAGTTCTTC
NA	TRBJ2-7	TRBD1	TRBV19	CASSRTGGSYEQYF	TGTGCCAGTAGTAGGACAGGGGGTTCCTACGAGCAGTACTTC
once	TRBJ1-2	TRBD1	TRBV29-1	CSVIRTGLEYGYTF	TGCAGCGTGATCCGGACAGGATTGGAGTATGGCTACACCTTC
once	TRBJ2-7	NA	TRBV6-5	CASSPLRGTGYEQYF	TGTGCCAGCAGTCCCCTGAGGGGGACGGGTTACGAGCAGTACTTC
NA	TRBJ2-3	NA	TRBV4-3	CASSQERGRTDTQYF	TGCGCCAGCAGCCAAGAACGGGGTCGCACAGATACGCAGTATTTT
NA	TRBJ1-2	NA	TRBV5-4	CASSFRGAYGYTF	TGTGCCAGCAGCTTTCGGGGGGCGTATGGCTACACCTTC